Below, one T cell receptor beta chain is given with its context. Its antigen is undetermined. This record belongs to a study of T-cell reconstitution after alpha-beta-depleted transplantation in children. Study-level points and caveats: Several hundred graft clones that had expanded were reportedly the source of alpha-beta T cells about two months after transplant. Some patients' high day-60 TCRbeta diversity was traced to surviving recipient T cells and thymic progenitors.

The CDR3 has 15 amino acids. CDR1 is SGHKS, CDR2 YYEKEE, per germline (reference sequence). Unmatched junction bases numbered 8, after V lost 0 bases and J lost 9 bases. Unique molecular identifiers were used to barcode this TCRbeta library. TCRdb called the PCR reads again in MiXCR, with one record for every CDR3 protein. The table has about a million distinct CDR3 sequences, about 30% seen once. This receptor was identified in a boy under two years old who had a stem cell transplant for SCID, so the T cells may come from the graft donor. The sample in question was PBMCs, mostly from graft donor cells, obtained 360 days after TCRalphabeta/CD19-depleted stem cell transplant. V usage is TRBV5-5 and J usage is TRBJ2-1, with TRBD1 identical over 8 bases. The CDR3 loop is CASSLGGTGGGEQFF. The CDR3 region has the DNA TGTGCCAGCAGCTTGGGAGGGACAGGAGGGGGTGAGCAGTTCTTC.